Listed below are T cell receptor beta chains from one sample, sequenced in a study of cytomegalovirus exposure and HLA in healthy donors. Sequenced by immunoSEQ multiplex PCR; TCRdb stores in-frame clones only, minus some. The repertoire has 150,000 or so clones, 80% to 90% of them found once; the top ten carry 4.9%. The sample comprised PBMCs. These receptors originate from a woman under 30 in good health and CMV-seropositive. Each CDR3 is given with its conserved first and last residue. A D gene is named only where the DNA matches it firmly. Rows give clone size only sometimes, using once, few, many, or a class for an expanded clone.

>TRBJ1-2|.|.|TRBV6-1|15
CASSEALGRVYGYTF
TGTGCCAGCAGTGAAGCGTTAGGGCGGGTCTATGGCTACACCTTC
>TRBJ2-6|.|.|TRBV7-9|17
CASSLMGDLSGANVLTF
TGTGCCAGCAGCTTAATGGGAGACCTCTCTGGGGCCAACGTCCTGACTTTC
>TRBJ2-1|.|TRBD2|TRBV27|15
CASGVAGGPFNEQFF
TGTGCCAGCGGAGTAGCGGGGGGGCCATTCAATGAGCAGTTCTTC
>TRBJ1-4|.|.|TRBV28|14
CASSFRRGDEKLFF
TGTGCCAGCAGTTTCAGACGGGGGGATGAAAAACTGTTTTTT
>TRBJ1-2|.|.|TRBV7-8|15
CASSSPTGYNYGYTF
TGTGCCAGCAGCTCTCCAACAGGGTACAACTATGGCTACACCTTC
>TRBJ2-6|.|.|TRBV19|15
CASSLGPGGANVLTF
TGTGCCAGTAGCCTGGGCCCCGGAGGGGCCAACGTCCTGACTTTC
>TRBJ2-1|few|TRBD2|TRBV15|16
CATSREDSGEYNEQFF
TGTGCCACCAGCAGAGAGGATAGCGGGGAGTACAATGAGCAGTTCTTC
>TRBJ1-5|.|TRBD1|TRBV15|16
CATSRVGQPSNQPQHF
TGTGCCACCAGCAGAGTGGGACAGCCTAGCAATCAGCCCCAGCATTTT
>TRBJ1-6|.|TRBD1|TRBV19|16
CASSRQGAPLNSPLHF
TGTGCCAGTAGTCGACAGGGGGCGCCCCTTAATTCACCCCTCCACTTT
>TRBJ2-7|.|TRBD1|TRBV7-2|15
CASSLSAQGAGEQYF
TGTGCCAGCAGCTTATCAGCGCAGGGGGCCGGGGAGCAGTACTTC
>TRBJ1-5|.|.|TRBV18|17
CASSAGTSGLGNQPQHF
TGTGCCAGCTCAGCCGGGACTTCGGGGTTGGGCAATCAGCCCCAGCATTTT
>TRBJ2-5|.|.|TRBV15|17
CATSRDHRDNLQETQYF
TGTGCCACCAGCAGAGATCACAGGGATAATCTCCAAGAGACCCAGTACTTC
>TRBJ1-6|.|TRBD1|TRBV15|15
CATSTTGDYNSPLHF
TGTGCCACCAGCACGACAGGGGACTATAATTCACCCCTCCACTTT
>TRBJ2-1|once|TRBD2|TRBV15|17
CATSRGIGTSGGNEQFF
TGTGCCACCAGCAGGGGGATAGGGACTAGCGGGGGTAATGAGCAGTTCTTC
>TRBJ2-3|.|TRBD2|TRBV4-2|16
CASSHRLAGDSDTQYF
TGTGCCAGCAGCCACAGGCTAGCGGGGGACTCAGATACGCAGTATTTT
>TRBJ2-1|.|.|TRBV11-2|14
CASSWLPAHNEQFF
TGTGCCAGCAGCTGGCTTCCTGCCCACAATGAGCAGTTCTTC
>TRBJ1-3|.|.|TRBV7-2|14
CASSSGQTGNTIYF
TGTGCCAGCAGCTCAGGACAGACTGGAAACACCATATATTTT
>TRBJ2-5|.|.|TRBV4-2|14
CASSQDAIQETQYF
TGTGCCAGCAGCCAAGATGCGATACAAGAGACCCAGTACTTC
>TRBJ2-5|few|.|TRBV18|19
CASSRRQERPAEGGRTQYF
TGTGCCAGCTCCCGCAGACAAGAAAGGCCGGCCGAGGGGGGGCGGACCCAGTACTTC
>TRBJ2-7|few|TRBD1|TRBV7-9|14
CASSPQGTVYEQYF
TGTGCCAGCAGCCCCCAGGGGACAGTATACGAGCAGTACTTC
>TRBJ1-5|.|.|TRBV5-6|15
CASNRRDAKYQPQHF
TGTGCCAGCAACCGGAGGGACGCAAAATATCAGCCCCAGCATTTT
>TRBJ1-6|few|TRBD1|TRBV7-6|13
CASSPRQGAPLHF
TGTGCCAGCAGCCCTCGACAGGGCGCACCCCTCCACTTT
>TRBJ2-2|.|.|TRBV5-1|16
CASSLTTGTRGGELFF
TGCGCCAGCAGCTTGACCACCGGGACAAGGGGGGGGGAGCTGTTTTTT
>TRBJ2-1|.|TRBD1|TRBV11-2|17
CASSLRSANQGVHEQFF
TGTGCCAGCAGCCTACGGTCGGCGAATCAGGGGGTTCATGAGCAGTTCTTC
>TRBJ1-1|.|.|TRBV5-6|13
CASSLGANTEAFF
TGTGCCAGCAGCTTGGGGGCGAACACTGAAGCTTTCTTT
>TRBJ2-7|.|TRBD2|TRBV2|12
CASMRGSYEQYF
TGTGCCAGCATGCGGGGGTCCTACGAGCAGTACTTC